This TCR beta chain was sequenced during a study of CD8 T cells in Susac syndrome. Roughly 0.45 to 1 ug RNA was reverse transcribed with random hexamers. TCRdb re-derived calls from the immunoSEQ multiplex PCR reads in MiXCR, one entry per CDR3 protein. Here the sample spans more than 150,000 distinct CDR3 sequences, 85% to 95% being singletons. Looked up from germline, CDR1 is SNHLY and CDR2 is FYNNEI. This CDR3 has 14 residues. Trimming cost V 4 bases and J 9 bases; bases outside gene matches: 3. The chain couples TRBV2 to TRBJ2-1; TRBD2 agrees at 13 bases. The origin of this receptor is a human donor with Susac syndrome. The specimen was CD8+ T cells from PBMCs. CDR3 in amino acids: CASSGTSGSREQFF. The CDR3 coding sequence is TGTGCCAGCAGTGGGACTAGCGGGAGCCGTGAGCAGTTCTTC.